This T cell receptor beta chain was identified during a study of cytomegalovirus exposure and HLA in healthy donors. 60 Vbeta and 13 Jbeta primers were used in PCR. Measured with immunoSEQ multiplex PCR; TCRdb has only the in-frame clones, and not every one. The profile covers some 130,000 clones, with roughly 78% appearing a single time and roughly 6.8% taken by the ten largest. This clone turned up a few times. Sequences were obtained from PBMCs. The sequence was obtained from a man in his forties in good health and CMV-seropositive.

CDR3 DNA sequence: TGTGCCAGCACCCTAAGTTTGGCGGGAGGGCTCCAAGAGACCCAGTACTTC. Encoded protein: CASTLSLAGGLQETQYF. The chain uses TRBV7-9 and TRBJ2-5; the match to TRBD2 covers 9 bases. The germline V gene has CDR1 SEHNR and CDR2 FQNEAQ (reference sequence). J lost 1 base, V lost 7 bases, and 13 bases had no gene match. The length of the CDR3 is 17 residues. The whole variable domain, filled in from reference TRBV7-9 and TRBJ2-5, reads DTGVSQNPRHKITKRGQNVTFRCDPISEHNRLYWYRQTLGQGPEFLTYFQNEAQLEKSRLLSDRFSAERPKGSFSTLEIQRTEQGDSAMYLCASTLSLAGGLQETQYFGPGTRLLVL.